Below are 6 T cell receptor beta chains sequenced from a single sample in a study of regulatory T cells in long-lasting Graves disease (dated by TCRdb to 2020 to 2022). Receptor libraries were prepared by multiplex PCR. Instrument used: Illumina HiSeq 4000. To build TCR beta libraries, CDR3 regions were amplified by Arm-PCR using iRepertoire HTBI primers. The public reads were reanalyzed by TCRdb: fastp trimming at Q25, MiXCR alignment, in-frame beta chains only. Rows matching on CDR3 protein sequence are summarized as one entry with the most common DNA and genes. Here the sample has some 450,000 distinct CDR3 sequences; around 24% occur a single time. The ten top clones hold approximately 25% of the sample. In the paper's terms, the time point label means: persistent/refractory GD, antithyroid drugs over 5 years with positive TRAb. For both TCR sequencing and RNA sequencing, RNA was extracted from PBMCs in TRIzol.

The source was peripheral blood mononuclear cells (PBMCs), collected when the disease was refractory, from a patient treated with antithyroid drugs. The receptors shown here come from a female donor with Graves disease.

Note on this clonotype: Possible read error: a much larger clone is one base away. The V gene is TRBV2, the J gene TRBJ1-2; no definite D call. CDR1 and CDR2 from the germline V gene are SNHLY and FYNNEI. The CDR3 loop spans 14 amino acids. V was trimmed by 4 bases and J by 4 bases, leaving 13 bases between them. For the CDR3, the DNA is TGTGCCAGCAGTGGGCGTTGGCAGAGCTATGGCTACACCTTC. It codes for CASSGRWQSYGYTF. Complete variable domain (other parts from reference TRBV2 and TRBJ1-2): EPEVTQTPSHQVTQMGQEVILRCVPISNHLYFYWYRQILGQKVEFLVSFYNNEISEKSEIFDDQFSVERPDGSNFTLKIRSTKLEDSAMYFCASSGRWQSYGYTFGSGTRLTVV.

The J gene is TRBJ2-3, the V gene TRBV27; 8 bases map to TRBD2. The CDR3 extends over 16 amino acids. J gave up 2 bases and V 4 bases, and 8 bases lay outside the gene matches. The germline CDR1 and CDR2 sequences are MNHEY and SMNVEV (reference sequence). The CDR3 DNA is TGTGCCAGCAGTTACATCGGGCGGGAGGACACAGATACGCAGTATTTT. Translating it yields CASSYIGREDTDTQYF.

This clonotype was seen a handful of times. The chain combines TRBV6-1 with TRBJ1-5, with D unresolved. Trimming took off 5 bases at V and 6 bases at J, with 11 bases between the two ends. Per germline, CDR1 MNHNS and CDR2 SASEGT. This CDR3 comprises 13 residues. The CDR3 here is CASSRDIFQPQHF. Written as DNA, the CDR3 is TGTGCCAGCAGTCGTGACATCTTTCAGCCCCAGCATTTT.

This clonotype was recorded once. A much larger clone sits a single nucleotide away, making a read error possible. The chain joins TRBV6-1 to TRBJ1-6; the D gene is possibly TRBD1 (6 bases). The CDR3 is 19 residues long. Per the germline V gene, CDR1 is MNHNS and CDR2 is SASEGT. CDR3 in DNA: TGTGCCATCAGTGAGTCGATGGTTACAGGGTCGACGTTTAATTTACCCCTCCACTTT. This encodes CAISESMVTGSTFNLPLHF.

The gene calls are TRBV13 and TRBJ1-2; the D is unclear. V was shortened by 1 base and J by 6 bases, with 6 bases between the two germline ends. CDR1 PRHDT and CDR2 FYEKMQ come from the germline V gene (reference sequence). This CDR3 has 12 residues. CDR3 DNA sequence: TGTGCCAGCAGCTTAGTACTCCATGGCTACACCTTC. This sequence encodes CASSLVLHGYTF.

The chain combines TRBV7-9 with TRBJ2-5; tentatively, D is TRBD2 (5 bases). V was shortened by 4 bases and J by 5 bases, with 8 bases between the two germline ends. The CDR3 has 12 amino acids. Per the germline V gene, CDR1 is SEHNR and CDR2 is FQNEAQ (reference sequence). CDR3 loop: CASSYPGETQYF. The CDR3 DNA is TGTGCCAGCAGCTATCCGGGGGAGACCCAGTACTTC.